These T cell receptor beta chains were read from a single sample in a study of beta chain features in type 1 diabetes. The repertoire was sequenced with immunoSEQ multiplex PCR; TCRdb's copy has only in-frame clones and lacks some. The repertoire holds some 700,000 clones, with around an eighth as singletons. The specimen sequenced was naive CD4+ T cells from blood. The receptors stem from a man aged 18 to 30 with type 1 diabetes. The CDR3 runs from the conserved cysteine through the conserved F or W. A D gene is named only where the DNA matches it firmly. Not all rows give a size; the values are once, few, many and, for expanded clones, a class.

>TRBV6-5|few|TRBJ1-1|15|TRBD1
TGTGCCAGCAGTTCGGGGGACAGGGGGAACACTGAAGCTTTCTTT
CASSSGDRGNTEAFF
>TRBV14|few|TRBJ2-3|15|TRBD2
TGTGCCAGCAGCCATATGGAGCGGGGGACAGATACGCAGTATTTT
CASSHMERGTDTQYF
>TRBV19|.|TRBJ1-5|16|.
TGTGCCAGTAGTCGTAATGGAGGGAGTAGCAATCAGCCCCAGCATTTT
CASSRNGGSSNQPQHF
>TRBV7-2|.|TRBJ1-5|15|.
TGTGCCAGCAGCTTACCGGCCGGGAACAATCAGCCCCAGCATTTT
CASSLPAGNNQPQHF
>TRBV4-2|.|TRBJ2-3|15|.
TGTGCCAGCAGCCAACCTAGGAAGGACACAGATACGCAGTATTTT
CASSQPRKDTDTQYF
>TRBV10-3|few|TRBJ1-2|12|.
TGTGCCATCGGGGCAACAGGGAACGGCTACACCTTC
CAIGATGNGYTF
>TRBV7-9|.|TRBJ1-1|11|.
TGTGCCAGCAGCTCCGATTGGGAAGCTTTCTTT
CASSSDWEAFF
>TRBV11-2|.|TRBJ2-1|11|.
TGTGCCAGCAGCTTAAGCACAGACCAGTTCTTC
CASSLSTDQFF
>TRBV2|.|TRBJ2-3|12|.
TGTGCCAGCCGCCCGAGCACAGATACGCAGTATTTT
CASRPSTDTQYF
>TRBV10-1|few|TRBJ2-7|13|.
TGCGCCAGCAGTGAGAGGGTAGGCGACGAGCAGTACTTC
CASSERVGDEQYF
>TRBV28|few|TRBJ2-1|15|TRBD1
TGTGCCAGCAGTTTGTGGCAGGGGGCAGGGAATGAGCAGTTCTTC
CASSLWQGAGNEQFF
>TRBV6-1|few|TRBJ1-5|14|.
TGTGCCAGCAGTGTCCAGGACTCCAATCAGCCCCAGCATTTT
CASSVQDSNQPQHF
>TRBV30|few|TRBJ2-7|13|TRBD2
TGTGCCTGGAGTACCCGGGGGGTTTACGAGCAGTACTTC
CAWSTRGVYEQYF
>TRBV29-1|few|TRBJ1-1|12|.
TGCAGCGTTGAAGGGACCGGGACAAGAGCTTTCTTT
CSVEGTGTRAFF
>TRBV19|few|TRBJ1-2|14|.
TGTGCCAGTAGTATTATTCAGAAATCCTATGGCTACACCTTC
CASSIIQKSYGYTF
>TRBV4-1|.|TRBJ2-6|19|TRBD1
TGCGCCAGCAGCCAAGGGCGGGACAGGGCCCGCTCTGGGGCCAACGTCCTGACTTTC
CASSQGRDRARSGANVLTF
>TRBV5-4|few|TRBJ2-7|14|.
TGTGCCAGCAGCTTAATGTCGTCAGGCGACGAGCAGTACTTC
CASSLMSSGDEQYF
>TRBV6-4|few|TRBJ1-1|11|.
TGTGCCAGCAGTCAGGGCAGCGAAGCTTTCTTT
CASSQGSEAFF
>TRBV15|.|TRBJ1-6|15|.
TGTGCCACCAGCAGGGACTTAGGAGGTAATTCACCCCTCCACTTT
CATSRDLGGNSPLHF
>TRBV30|few|TRBJ2-1|14|TRBD1
TGTGCCTGGAGTGTACAGGGGGCCTACAATGAGCAGTTCTTC
CAWSVQGAYNEQFF
>TRBV10-2|.|TRBJ1-3|12|.
TGCGCCAGCACCGACAGTGGAAACACCATATATTTT
CASTDSGNTIYF
>TRBV4-1|.|TRBJ2-3|15|.
TGCGCCAGCAGCCAAGACGGAGGGGGCACAGATACGCAGTATTTT
CASSQDGGGTDTQYF
>TRBV30|.|TRBJ2-3|14|.
TGTGCCTGGAGTATAACTAGACCCACAGATACGCAGTATTTT
CAWSITRPTDTQYF
>TRBV30|few|TRBJ2-7|13|.
TGTGCCTGGAGTGGGGGCGCCGGGGACGAGCAGTACTTC
CAWSGGAGDEQYF
>TRBV7-8|.|TRBJ1-2|17|.
TGTGCCAGCAGCAAAGGCGGGGCAGAACACGTAAACTATGGCTACACCTTC
CASSKGGAEHVNYGYTF
>TRBV19|few|TRBJ1-1|19|.
TGTGCCAGTAGTATTTTTCCCCCCAGGGGATCGTCAGGAAGTTCTGAAGCTTTCTTT
CASSIFPPRGSSGSSEAFF
>TRBV30|.|TRBJ1-2|15|TRBD1
TGTGCCTGGAGTGTACCTAACAGGGGAAGCTATGGCTACACCTTC
CAWSVPNRGSYGYTF
>TRBV14|few|TRBJ2-1|16|.
TGTGCCAGCAGCCAAGGTCCACCTGTTTATTACAATGAGCAGTTCTTC
CASSQGPPVYYNEQFF
>TRBV11-2|few|TRBJ2-3|16|TRBD1
TGTGCCAGCAGACCCCGGGGAGACAGGGTGGCAGATACGCAGTATTTT
CASRPRGDRVADTQYF
>TRBV4-2|.|TRBJ1-5|17|.
TGTGCCAGCAGCCAAGAGGACCGAAGTGGTGGCAATCAGCCCCAGCATTTT
CASSQEDRSGGNQPQHF
>TRBV1|few|TRBJ1-5|18|.
TGCACCAGCAGCCACCGGGACAGGGGTGTAAGCGTCAATCAGCCCCAGCATTTT
CTSSHRDRGVSVNQPQHF
>TRBV11-3|few|TRBJ1-2|12|.
TGTGCCAGCAGCGTAACAGGCGGTGGCTACACCTTC
CASSVTGGGYTF
>TRBV5-1|few|TRBJ1-1|14|.
TGCGCCAGCAGCTTGGGGCAGGCGGACACTGAAGCTTTCTTT
CASSLGQADTEAFF
>TRBV7-9|.|TRBJ2-7|12|.
TGTGCCAGCAGCCTACAGGGCTACGAGCAGTACTTC
CASSLQGYEQYF
>TRBV4-1|.|TRBJ2-1|15|TRBD1
TGCGCCAGCAGCCAAGCGGACAGGGATCCCAATGAGCAGTTCTTC
CASSQADRDPNEQFF
>TRBV19|.|TRBJ1-2|11|.
TGTGCCAGTAGTGTCAATTATGGCTACACCTTC
CASSVNYGYTF
>TRBV5-1|.|TRBJ1-6|14|.
TGCGCCAGCAGTCCAGCCCTTGGGGGTTCACCCCTCCACTTT
CASSPALGGSPLHF
>TRBV25-1|.|TRBJ1-2|17|.
TGTGCCAGCAGTAAAGAGGGCAGGGGAGGCCTTGGCTATGGCTACACCTTC
CASSKEGRGGLGYGYTF
>TRBV11-2|.|TRBJ2-3|14|TRBD1
TGTGCCAGCAGGGCCGGGACAGGGGAAGATACGCAGTATTTT
CASRAGTGEDTQYF
>TRBV2|few|TRBJ2-7|12|.
TGTGCCAGCAGAGGGGCAGCCTACGAGCAGTACTTC
CASRGAAYEQYF
>TRBV25-1|few|TRBJ1-1|13|.
TGTGCCAGCAGTACATTGTTGAACACTGAAGCTTTCTTT
CASSTLLNTEAFF
>TRBV30|few|TRBJ2-1|15|TRBD2
TGTGCCTGGAGTGTAGGGGTAGCGGGGGACAATGAGCAGTTCTTC
CAWSVGVAGDNEQFF
>TRBV5-1|few|TRBJ1-2|15|TRBD1
TGCGCCAGCAGCCCGCCACAGGGGGCGAACTATGGCTACACCTTC
CASSPPQGANYGYTF
>TRBV10-3|.|TRBJ1-4|12|.
TGTGCCATCGGGCGTGGCGATGAAAAACTGTTTTTT
CAIGRGDEKLFF
>TRBV7-3|.|TRBJ2-7|14|.
TGTGCCAGCAGCTCACAGGCGGGCCCCTACGAGCAGTACTTC
CASSSQAGPYEQYF
>TRBV30|few|TRBJ2-7|14|.
TGTGCCTGGGGTCAGGGACCCAACTCCTACGAGCAGTACTTC
CAWGQGPNSYEQYF
>TRBV30|.|TRBJ1-6|14|.
TGTGCCTGGGGGCCAGGGGCCTATAATTCACCCCTCCACTTT
CAWGPGAYNSPLHF
>TRBV7-9|few|TRBJ2-1|13|TRBD2
TGTGCCAGCAGCTGGACTAGTGGAAATGAGCAGTTCTTC
CASSWTSGNEQFF
>TRBV4-1|.|TRBJ2-2|16|TRBD2
TGCGCCAGCAGCCGCGCACTAGCGGGAGTAACCGGGGAGCTGTTTTTT
CASSRALAGVTGELFF
>TRBV5-1|few|TRBJ1-2|13|.
TGCGCCAGCAGCTTGGCGGGGAGCTATGGCTACACCTTC
CASSLAGSYGYTF
>TRBV28|few|TRBJ2-2|15|TRBD1
TGTGCCAGCAGACCTACGGGACAGGGGAGCGGGGAGCTGTTTTTT
CASRPTGQGSGELFF
>TRBV5-1|.|TRBJ1-1|14|.
TGCGCCAGCAGCTTGGAGGGTTACAACACTGAAGCTTTCTTT
CASSLEGYNTEAFF
>TRBV4-1|.|TRBJ2-5|18|TRBD2
TGCGCCAGCAGACAAGGATCGGGTAGCGGGGGGCCCGGGGAGACCCAGTACTTC
CASRQGSGSGGPGETQYF